The sequence of this TCR beta chain was determined in a study of vaccination and CD4 T cells after COVID-19. Study-wide background: Some control cultures received a CEFX pool, which served as the positive control. Others received an HIV-1 Nef pool or no peptide. Study-wide points: Clonotypes reactive to SARS-CoV-2 had a median that went up from 21 to 38, but not significantly.

CDR3 length equals 11 residues. The germline gives CDR1 SGDLS, CDR2 YYNGEE. Trimming shortened V by 7 bases and J by 5 bases, and 10 bases separated the two germline ends. As concerns this clonotype: Its antigen is not known.

Treatment meaning: roughly ten-day PBMC culture with coronavirus spike peptide pools or control peptides (ViraFEST assay). With the Oncomine TCR Beta short-read assay, DNA from cultured CD4+ T cells was sequenced. Cultures of CD4+ T cells served as the source for extracting genomic DNA. From the PCR reads, TCRdb called clonotypes with MiXCR, one entry per CDR3 protein. The sample has about 10,000 distinct CDR3 sequences; 28% are singletons. The V and J genes are TRBV9 and TRBJ2-7; D is undetermined. Here the sequenced sample was CD4+ T cells from blood, cultured in vitro, taken after SARS-CoV-2 vaccination. This sequence was found in a human donor who had recovered from COVID-19. The CDR3 bases are TGTGCCAGCGGTGGAGAGGACGAGCAGTACTTC. Protein: CASGGEDEQYF.